A single sample is the source of the 10 T cell receptor beta chains below, sequenced in a study of blood T cell repertoires in COVID-19. Assay: immunoSEQ multiplex PCR; the TCRdb copy retains only in-frame clones and omits some. This table holds some 260,000 clones, about 85% found once. The material sequenced was peripheral blood. The receptors originated from a man between 18 and 29 years old with active or convalescent COVID-19.

This chain links TRBV7-2 with TRBJ2-7; 16 positions match TRBD2. Trimming took 5 bases from V and 3 from J; bases not matched to a gene: 13. Germline V gives CDR1 SGHTA, CDR2 FQGNSA. This CDR3 has 19 residues. The CDR3 here is CASSPPPGLAGGPGYEQYF. Here the CDR3 DNA reads TGTGCCAGCAGCCCTCCCCCGGGACTAGCGGGAGGGCCAGGCTACGAGCAGTACTTC. Full variable domain (remainder filled in from reference TRBV7-2 and TRBJ2-7): GAGVSQSPSNKVTEKGKDVELRCDPISGHTALYWYRQSLGQGLEFLIYFQGNSAPDKSGLPSDRFSAERTGGSVSTLTIQRTQQEDSAVYLCASSPPPGLAGGPGYEQYFGPGTRLTVT.

A few counts support this clone. This rearrangement joins TRBV20-1 to TRBJ2-5; 8 nucleotides agree with TRBD2. Looked up from germline, CDR1 is DFQATT and CDR2 is SNEGSKA (reference sequence). The CDR3 is made up of 18 amino acids. Trimming took 3 bases from V and 2 from J; bases not matched to a gene: 17. CDR3 DNA sequence: TGCAGTGCTAGTAATCCCCTCAGCGGGAGCGGGGGACAAGAGACCCAGTACTTC. Its translation: CSASNPLSGSGGQETQYF.

The chain employs TRBV18 and TRBJ2-4; D gene ambiguous. The germline CDR1 and CDR2 sequences are KGHSH and LQKENI. V lost 6 bases to trimming and J lost 6 bases, with 15 bases between them. This CDR3 is 14 amino acids long. The CDR3 sequence: CASSRNQRGNIQYF. The DNA for the CDR3 is TGTGCCAGCTCGCGTAACCAGAGAGGAAACATTCAGTACTTC.

V is TRBV27 and J is TRBJ1-1; TRBD1 matches 10 bases. The CDR3 runs 16 residues. The germline V gene encodes CDR1 MNHEY and CDR2 SMNVEV (reference sequence). Losses at the gene ends were 6 bases for V and 6 bases for J; bases not matched to a gene: 13. CDR3 protein: CASSTIPGQGRAEAFF. The CDR3 coding sequence is TGTGCCAGCAGCACGATTCCGGGACAGGGGCGAGCTGAAGCTTTCTTT.

The chain links TRBV6-6 to TRBJ2-7; 10 nucleotides match TRBD1. Germline V gene lookup returns CDR1 MNHNY and CDR2 SVGAGI (reference sequence). V was clipped by 5 bases and J by 5 bases; unmatched bases: 6. The CDR3 length is 14 residues. The CDR3 here is CASSPRDRGHEQYF. The CDR3, as DNA: TGTGCCAGCAGTCCTCGGGACAGGGGCCACGAGCAGTACTTC.

The genes are TRBV28 and TRBJ1-2; 9 bases agree with TRBD1. Germline V gene sequence: CDR1 MDHEN, CDR2 SYDVKM. V was clipped by 2 bases and J by 3 bases; unmatched bases: 4. This CDR3 region has 15 residues. Written as DNA, the CDR3 is TGTGCCAGCAGTTTAGGGACAGGGCGCGACTATGGCTACACCTTC. This encodes CASSLGTGRDYGYTF.

The J gene is TRBJ2-1, the V gene TRBV14, with 12 bases matching TRBD2. Per the germline V gene, CDR1 is SGHDN and CDR2 is FVKESK. This CDR3 is built from 16 residues. The V gene end was trimmed by 4 bases and the J gene end by 6 bases; junction bases not matched to a gene: 7. For the CDR3, the DNA is TGTGCCAGCAGCCTCCCGGGACTAGCGGGCCTCAATGAGCAGTTCTTC. The encoded protein is CASSLPGLAGLNEQFF.

As concerns this clone: The identical CDR3 is also encoded by other nucleotide sequences in the sample. The chain combines TRBV19 with TRBJ1-5, with 7 bases identical to TRBD1. The CDR3 loop spans 15 amino acids. In germline, CDR1 is LNHDA, CDR2 SQIVND (reference sequence). V lost 5 bases to trimming and J lost 0 bases; unmatched junction nucleotides: 4. This CDR3 is CASSWRQGSNQPQHF. The CDR3, as DNA: TGTGCCAGTAGTTGGAGACAGGGTAGCAATCAGCCCCAGCATTTT.

This chain uses TRBV30 with TRBJ2-5; TRBD1 might be the D (7 bases). V was trimmed by 8 bases and J by 7 bases, leaving 11 bases between them. Germline lookup yields CDR1 GTSNPN and CDR2 SVGIG (reference sequence). This CDR3 spans 10 amino acids. The chain's CDR3 is CAGQGGTQYF. The CDR3 nucleotides are TGTGCCGGGCAGGGGGGGACCCAGTACTTC. The complete variable domain, with remaining parts taken from reference TRBV30 and TRBJ2-5, reads SQTIHQWPATLVQPVGSPLSLECTVEGTSNPNLYWYRQAAGRGLQLLFYSVGIGQISSEVPQNLSASRPQDRQFILSSKKLLLSDSGFYLCAGQGGTQYFGPGTRLLVL.

The J gene is TRBJ2-5, the V gene TRBV11-2; 7 bases match TRBD1. Germline CDR1 reads SGHAT; CDR2 reads FQNNGV. Germline trimming cut 4 bases from V and 3 bases from J; bases unmatched to any gene: 11. CDR3 length equals 16 residues. The CDR3 coding sequence is TGTGCCAGCAGCTCCCCTCAAAAGACAGGGAAAGAGACCCAGTACTTC. Translated, it gives CASSSPQKTGKETQYF.